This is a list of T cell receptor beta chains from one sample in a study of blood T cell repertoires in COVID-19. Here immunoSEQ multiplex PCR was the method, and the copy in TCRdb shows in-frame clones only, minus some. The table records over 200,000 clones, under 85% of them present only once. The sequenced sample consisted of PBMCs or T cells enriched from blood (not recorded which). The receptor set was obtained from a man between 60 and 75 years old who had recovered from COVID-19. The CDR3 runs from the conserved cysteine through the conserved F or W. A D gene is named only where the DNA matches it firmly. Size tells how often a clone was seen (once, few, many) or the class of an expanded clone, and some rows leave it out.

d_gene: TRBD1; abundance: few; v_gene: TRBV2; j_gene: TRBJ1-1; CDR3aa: CASSKGQGNTEAFF; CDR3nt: TGTGCCAGCAGTAAGGGACAGGGGAACACTGAAGCTTTCTTT
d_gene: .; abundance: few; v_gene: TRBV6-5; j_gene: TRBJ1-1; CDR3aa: CASSRTRGAEAFF; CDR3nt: TGTGCCAGCAGTCGTACACGGGGGGCTGAAGCTTTCTTT
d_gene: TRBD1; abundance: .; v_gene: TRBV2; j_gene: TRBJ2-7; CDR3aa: CASSDPGQGPREQYF; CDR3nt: TGTGCCAGCAGTGACCCGGGACAGGGGCCTCGCGAGCAGTACTTC
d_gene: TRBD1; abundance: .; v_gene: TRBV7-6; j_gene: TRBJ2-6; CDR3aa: CATREQGASGANVLTF; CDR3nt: TGTGCCACCAGAGAGCAGGGGGCGAGTGGGGCCAACGTCCTGACTTTC
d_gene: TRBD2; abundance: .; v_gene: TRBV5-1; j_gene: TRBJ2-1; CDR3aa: CASSLEASGTQRDEQFF; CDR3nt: TGCGCCAGCAGCTTGGAGGCTAGCGGGACACAAAGGGATGAGCAGTTCTTC
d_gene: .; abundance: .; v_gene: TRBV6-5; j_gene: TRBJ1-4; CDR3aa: CASSSLTAATNEKLFF; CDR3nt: TGTGCCAGCAGTTCATTAACGGCGGCGACTAATGAAAAACTGTTTTTT
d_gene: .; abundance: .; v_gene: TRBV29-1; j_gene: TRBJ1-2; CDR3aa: CSVEAPGTGLGYTF; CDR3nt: TGCAGCGTTGAAGCCCCCGGAACAGGGTTGGGCTACACCTTC
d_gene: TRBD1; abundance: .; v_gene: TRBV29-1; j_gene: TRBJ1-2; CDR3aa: CSVEGLKGQGTYGYTF; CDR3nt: TGCAGCGTTGAAGGTCTCAAGGGACAGGGGACCTATGGCTACACCTTC
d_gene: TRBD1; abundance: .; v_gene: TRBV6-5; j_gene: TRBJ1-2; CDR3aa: CASRTGGGFYGYTF; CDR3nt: TGTGCCAGCAGAACAGGGGGCGGTTTCTATGGCTACACCTTC
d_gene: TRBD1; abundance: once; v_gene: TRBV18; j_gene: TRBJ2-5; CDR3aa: CASSQDRGETQYF; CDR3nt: TGTGCCAGCTCACAAGACAGGGGAGAGACCCAGTACTTC
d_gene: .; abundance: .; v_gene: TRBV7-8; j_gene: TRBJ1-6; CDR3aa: CASSPGIGPLHF; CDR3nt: TGTGCCAGCAGCCCGGGGATCGGGCCCCTCCACTTT
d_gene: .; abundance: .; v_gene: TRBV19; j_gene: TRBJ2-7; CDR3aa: CASSIDRNRRTYEQYF; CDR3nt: TGTGCCAGTAGTATAGACAGAAACAGACGAACCTACGAGCAGTACTTC
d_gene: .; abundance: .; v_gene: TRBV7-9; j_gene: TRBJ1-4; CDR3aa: CASSQTGREKLFF; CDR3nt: TGTGCCAGCAGCCAGACAGGACGAGAAAAACTGTTTTTT
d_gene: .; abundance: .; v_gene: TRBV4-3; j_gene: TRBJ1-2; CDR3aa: CASSQDLAGGGYTF; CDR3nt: TGCGCCAGCAGCCAAGACTTGGCGGGGGGTGGCTACACCTTC
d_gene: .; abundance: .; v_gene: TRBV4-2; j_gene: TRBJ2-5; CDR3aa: CASSHDVGQTYQETQYF; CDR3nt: TGTGCCAGCAGCCACGACGTGGGGCAAACGTACCAAGAGACCCAGTACTTC
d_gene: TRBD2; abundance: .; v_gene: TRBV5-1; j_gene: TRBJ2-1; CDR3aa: CASSLLPSGGVYNEQFF; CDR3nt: TGCGCCAGCAGCTTGTTACCTAGCGGGGGGGTCTACAATGAGCAGTTCTTC
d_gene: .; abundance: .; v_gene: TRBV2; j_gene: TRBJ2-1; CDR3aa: CASKELSYNEQFF; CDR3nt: TGTGCCAGCAAGGAGCTTTCCTACAATGAGCAGTTCTTC
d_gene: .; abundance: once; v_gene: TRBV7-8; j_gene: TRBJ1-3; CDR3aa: CASSRATGSGNTIYF; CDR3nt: TGTGCCAGCAGCCGAGCTACAGGCTCTGGAAACACCATATATTTT
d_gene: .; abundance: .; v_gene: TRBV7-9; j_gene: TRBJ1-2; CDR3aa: CASSLDTGYGYTF; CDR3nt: TGTGCCAGCAGCTTAGACACAGGGTACGGCTACACCTTC
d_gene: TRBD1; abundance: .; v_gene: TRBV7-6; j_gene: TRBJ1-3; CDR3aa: CASSPQGQLGNTIYF; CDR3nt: TGTGCCAGCAGCCCCCAGGGACAGCTTGGAAACACCATATATTTT
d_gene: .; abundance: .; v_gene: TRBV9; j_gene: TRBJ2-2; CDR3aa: CASSSEALATGELFF; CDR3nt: TGTGCCAGCAGCTCAGAGGCCCTGGCAACCGGGGAGCTGTTTTTT
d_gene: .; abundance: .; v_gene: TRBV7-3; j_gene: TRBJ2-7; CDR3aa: CASSPDIYEQYF; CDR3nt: TGTGCCAGCAGCCCAGACATCTACGAGCAGTACTTC
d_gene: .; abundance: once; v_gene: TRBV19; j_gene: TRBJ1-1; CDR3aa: CASSTFLNTEAFF; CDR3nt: TGTGCCAGTTCTACCTTTTTGAACACTGAAGCTTTCTTT
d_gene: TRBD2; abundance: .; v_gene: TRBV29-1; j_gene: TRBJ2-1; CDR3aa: CSVDGLAGENNEQFF; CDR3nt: TGCAGCGTTGATGGGCTAGCGGGGGAGAACAATGAGCAGTTCTTC
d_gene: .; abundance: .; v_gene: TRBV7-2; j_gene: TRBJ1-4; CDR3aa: CASRLAGNEKLFF; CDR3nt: TGTGCCAGCAGACTGGCAGGGAATGAAAAACTGTTTTTT
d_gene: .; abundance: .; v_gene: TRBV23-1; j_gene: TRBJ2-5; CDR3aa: CASSHPRVSETQYF; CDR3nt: TGCGCCAGCAGTCACCCCAGGGTATCCGAGACCCAGTACTTC
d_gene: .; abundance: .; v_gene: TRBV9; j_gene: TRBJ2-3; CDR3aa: CASSEGLYSTDTQYF; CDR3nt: TGTGCCAGCAGCGAGGGACTCTACAGCACAGATACGCAGTATTTT
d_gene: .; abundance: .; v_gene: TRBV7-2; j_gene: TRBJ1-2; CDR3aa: CASSLARARGYGYTF; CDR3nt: TGTGCCAGCAGCTTAGCGCGGGCCAGGGGCTATGGCTACACCTTC
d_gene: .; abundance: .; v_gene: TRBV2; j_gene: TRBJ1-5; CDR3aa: CASSDRPGMGQPQHF; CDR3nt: TGTGCCAGCAGTGACCGGCCAGGGATGGGTCAGCCCCAGCATTTT
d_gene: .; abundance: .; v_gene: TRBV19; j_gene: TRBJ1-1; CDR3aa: CASSISVDTRAFF; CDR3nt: TGTGCCAGTAGTATTAGTGTGGATACGAGGGCTTTCTTT
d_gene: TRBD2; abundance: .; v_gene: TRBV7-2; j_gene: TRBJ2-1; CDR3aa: CASILTSGTSGGNEQFF; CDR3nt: TGTGCCAGCATCCTTACCTCCGGGACTAGCGGGGGGAATGAGCAGTTCTTC
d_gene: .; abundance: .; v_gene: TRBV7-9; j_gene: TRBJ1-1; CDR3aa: CASSLGGVSTEAFF; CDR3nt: TGTGCCAGCAGCTTAGGAGGAGTCAGCACTGAAGCTTTCTTT
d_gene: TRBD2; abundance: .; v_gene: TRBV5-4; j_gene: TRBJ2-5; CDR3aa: CASSLFIRGGETQYF; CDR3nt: TGTGCCAGCAGCTTATTCATCCGGGGAGGGGAGACCCAGTACTTC
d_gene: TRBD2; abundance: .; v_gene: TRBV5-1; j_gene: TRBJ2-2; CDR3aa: CASSARTSGGRTGELFF; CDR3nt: TGCGCCAGCAGCGCCCGGACTAGCGGGGGGCGGACCGGGGAGCTGTTTTTT
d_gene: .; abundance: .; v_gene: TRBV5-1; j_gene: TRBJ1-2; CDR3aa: CASSLATGDYGYTF; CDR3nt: TGCGCCAGCAGCTTGGCCACGGGAGATTATGGCTACACCTTC
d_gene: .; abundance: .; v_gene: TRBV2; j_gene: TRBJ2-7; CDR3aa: CASSAGQGSYEQYF; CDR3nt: TGTGCCAGCAGTGCGGGACAAGGCTCCTACGAGCAGTACTTC
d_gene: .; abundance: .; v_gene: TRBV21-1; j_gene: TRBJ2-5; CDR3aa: CASSPGLAVLETQYF; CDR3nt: TGTGCCAGCAGCCCGGGACTAGCAGTACTAGAGACCCAGTACTTC